The 9 T cell receptor beta chains below all came from one sample that was sequenced in a study of CXCR3-negative and CXCR3-positive naive CD8 T cells. cDNA libraries for TRB were generated by 5' RACE incorporating UMI labels. From its re-call of the 5' RACE reads, TCRdb lists each CDR3 protein once, without DNA. This table holds some 130,000 distinct CDR3 sequences. Material for sequencing was naive CXCR3- CD8+ T cells from blood. Subset indicated: CD45RO-CCR7+CD27+CD95- naive CD8+ T cells lacking CXCR3 (TNR3-). The origin of the receptors is a human donor in good health. Some clones in this sample may be carry-over from other donors' samples.

The rearrangement links TRBV15 to TRBJ2-1. The CDR3 sequence is 16 residues long. Germline V gives CDR1 LNHNV, CDR2 YYDKDF (reference sequence). The CDR3 region is CATSRAWGSSYNEQFF.

The V gene is TRBV5-1, the J gene TRBJ2-7; the TCRdb D gene call, TRBD1, has no DNA to confirm it. CDR3 length equals 18 residues. In germline, CDR1 is SGHRS, CDR2 YFSETQ. The CDR3 loop is CASSSGQGKVRGSYEQYF.

The rearrangement links TRBV28 to TRBJ2-7; TCRdb's assignment of TRBD1 cannot be checked, as there is no DNA. Germline CDR1 and CDR2: MDHEN and SYDVKM. The CDR3 covers 15 residues. CDR3 sequence: CASSSLTGKTYEQYF.

The chain combines TRBV29-1 with TRBJ2-1; TCRdb returns TRBD1, unconfirmable since there is no DNA. Per germline, CDR1 SQVTM and CDR2 ANQGSEA. This CDR3 region has 12 residues. The chain's CDR3 is CSVDSRGNEQFF.

The rearrangement joins TRBV7-9 to TRBJ2-1. The germline CDR1 and CDR2 sequences are SEHNR and FQNEAQ (reference sequence). CDR3 length: 15 residues. The CDR3 region is CASSLAGGLYNEQFF.

This rearrangement joins TRBV6-6 to TRBJ2-7. CDR3 size: 12 residues. Looked up from germline, CDR1 is MNHNY and CDR2 is SVGAGI (reference sequence). The chain's CDR3 is CASSYSGGEQYF.

The chain carries TRBV10-3 and TRBJ2-7; TCRdb picks TRBD1, but there is no DNA to check that call. There are 14 residues in the CDR3. CDR1 and CDR2 (germline): ENHRY, SYGVKD. CDR3 sequence: CAISGARTTYEQYF.

The CDR3 loop is CASRPPGLNTEAFF. The V gene is TRBV28, the J gene TRBJ1-1; TCRdb selects TRBD1, and the lack of DNA leaves this call unchecked. The germline CDR1 and CDR2 sequences are MDHEN and SYDVKM. This CDR3 is 14 amino acids long. The complete variable domain, with remaining parts taken from reference TRBV28 and TRBJ1-1, reads DVKVTQSSRYLVKRTGEKVFLECVQDMDHENMFWYRQDPGLGLRLIYFSYDVKMKEKGDIPEGYSVSREKKERFSLILESASTNQTSMYLCASRPPGLNTEAFFGQGTRLTVV.

The chain uses TRBV29-1 and TRBJ2-1; TCRdb picks TRBD1, but there is no DNA to check that call. This CDR3 spans 12 amino acids. The germline V gene encodes CDR1 SQVTM and CDR2 ANQGSEA. The CDR3 is CSVRTGGYEQFF.